Listed below are T cell receptor beta chains from one sample, sequenced in a study of yellow fever vaccine responses in identical twins. TCRdb re-analysed the RT-PCR reads in MiXCR, keeping a single row per CDR3 protein. The sample has over 3,000 distinct CDR3 sequences; 88% are singletons. Here the sequenced sample was T cells from blood (PBMCs), unsorted or a sorted subset (not recorded which), taken before or after yellow fever vaccination (not recorded which). The receptors stem from a woman aged 18 to 35 who received the yellow fever vaccine. Both conserved end residues are part of each CDR3. Each record gives: D gene, V gene, clone size, J gene, CDR3 protein, CDR3 DNA. A D gene is named only where the DNA matches it firmly. The size entry is marked missing in some rows and otherwise reads once, few, many or a size class.

TRBD1	TRBV11-2	.	TRBJ1-1	CASSSRTGRVDTEAFF	TGTGCCAGCAGCTCCAGGACAGGACGGGTGGACACTGAAGCTTTCTTT
TRBD1	TRBV6-5	.	TRBJ1-1	CASSSPGQGAKNTEAFF	TGTGCCAGCAGTTCCCCGGGACAGGGGGCGAAGAACACTGAAGCTTTCTTT
TRBD1	TRBV29-1	.	TRBJ2-3	CSALPLARTGLTDTQYF	TGCAGCGCTCTACCCTTGGCTAGGACAGGGCTCACAGATACGCAGTATTTT
.	TRBV11-1	.	TRBJ1-2	CASSVGRISNYGYTF	TGTGCCAGCAGCGTAGGACGGATTTCTAACTATGGCTACACCTTC
.	TRBV29-1	.	TRBJ2-2	CSGRGSNTGELFF	TGCAGCGGCAGGGGATCGAACACCGGGGAGCTGTTTTTT
.	TRBV7-2	.	TRBJ2-5	CASSLNQETQYF	TGTGCCAGCAGCTTAAACCAAGAGACCCAGTACTTC
TRBD2	TRBV20-1	once	TRBJ2-7	CSARGLAGAAYEQYF	TGCAGTGCTAGAGGACTAGCGGGGGCCGCTTACGAGCAGTACTTC
.	TRBV18	once	TRBJ2-1	CASSPLLGPYNEQFF	TGTGCCAGCTCACCCCTCCTCGGGCCTTACAATGAGCAGTTCTTC
.	TRBV5-4	.	TRBJ2-7	CASSFETGAYEQYF	TGTGCCAGCAGCTTCGAGACAGGTGCCTACGAGCAGTACTTC
.	TRBV2	.	TRBJ1-2	CASRGPGANYGYTF	TGTGCCAGCAGGGGCCCGGGAGCAAACTATGGCTACACCTTC
TRBD1	TRBV3-1	.	TRBJ2-5	CASSRPGQGLQTQYF	TGTGCCAGCAGCCGCCCGGGACAGGGTTTGCAGACCCAGTACTTC
.	TRBV11-2	.	TRBJ2-5	CASSLSGGETQYF	TGTGCCAGCAGCTTATCTGGGGGGGAGACCCAGTACTTC
.	TRBV6-2/TRBV6-3	.	TRBJ2-1	CASSYPLDRPNEQFF	TGTGCCAGCAGTTACCCCCTAGACAGGCCCAATGAGCAGTTCTTC
.	TRBV12-3/TRBV12-4	.	TRBJ2-6	CASSFSGANVLTF	TGTGCCAGCAGTTTTTCTGGGGCCAACGTCCTGACTTTC
.	TRBV29-1	.	TRBJ2-7	CSVDGGTPYEQYF	TGCAGCGTTGACGGCGGGACCCCCTACGAGCAGTACTTC
.	TRBV2	.	TRBJ2-7	CASSDYSYEQYF	TGTGCCAGCAGTGATTACTCCTACGAGCAGTACTTC
TRBD1	TRBV29-1	.	TRBJ2-5	CSVGDRVWETQYF	TGCAGCGTTGGGGACAGGGTCTGGGAGACCCAGTACTTC
.	TRBV12-3/TRBV12-4	.	TRBJ2-7	CASSLGRSPSYEQYF	TGTGCCAGCAGTTTGGGTCGTTCTCCCTCCTACGAGCAGTACTTC
.	TRBV10-3	.	TRBJ1-1	CAISESYEAFF	TGTGCCATCAGTGAGTCGTATGAAGCTTTCTTT
.	TRBV5-2	.	TRBJ2-2	CASNTLGTGGAGMANTGELFF	TGTGCCAGCAACACTCTAGGGACAGGGGGCGCTGGTATGGCGAACACCGGGGAGCTGTTTTTT
.	TRBV11-3	once	TRBJ2-1	CASSPRQAYNEQFF	TGTGCCAGCAGCCCACGACAGGCCTACAATGAGCAGTTCTTC
.	TRBV20-1	.	TRBJ2-1	CSARPAVSSYNEQFF	TGCAGTGCTAGGCCAGCGGTCAGCTCCTACAATGAGCAGTTCTTC
.	TRBV2	.	TRBJ2-5	CASSESVETQYF	TGTGCCAGCAGTGAATCTGTGGAGACCCAGTACTTC
TRBD2	TRBV7-3	.	TRBJ2-7	CASSFGGGNEQYF	TGTGCCAGCAGCTTCGGCGGGGGGAACGAGCAGTACTTC
.	TRBV29-1	.	TRBJ2-5	CSVIDRPGGTQYF	TGCAGCGTTATCGACAGGCCGGGGGGGACCCAGTACTTC
.	TRBV20-1	.	TRBJ2-1	CSATQQGLTYNEQFF	TGCAGTGCTACCCAACAGGGTCTGACCTACAATGAGCAGTTCTTC
TRBD1	TRBV9	.	TRBJ2-7	CASSGSGTGGLREQYF	TGTGCCAGCAGCGGGTCCGGGACAGGGGGTCTAAGGGAGCAGTACTTC
TRBD1	TRBV12-3/TRBV12-4	few	TRBJ2-7	CASSWDSSWEQYF	TGTGCCAGCAGTTGGGACAGCTCTTGGGAGCAGTACTTC
.	TRBV29-1	.	TRBJ2-2	CSVGRGGPGELFF	TGCAGCGTTGGACGAGGGGGGCCCGGGGAGCTGTTTTTT
TRBD2	TRBV20-1	.	TRBJ2-3	CSADPLWLAGGPSGIDTQYF	TGCAGTGCGGACCCTTTGTGGCTAGCGGGGGGCCCCTCCGGCATAGATACGCAGTATTTT
.	TRBV7-6	.	TRBJ1-3	CASSLGAPGSTIYF	TGTGCCAGCAGCTTAGGAGCCCCTGGGAGCACCATATATTTT
TRBD1	TRBV3-1	.	TRBJ2-3	CASSQSGGVTQYF	TGTGCCAGCAGCCAGTCAGGGGGCGTGACGCAGTATTTT
.	TRBV7-9	.	TRBJ1-1	CASSFNFANTEAFF	TGTGCCAGCAGCTTCAACTTTGCGAACACTGAAGCTTTCTTT
TRBD1	TRBV4-1	.	TRBJ2-3	CASRSGTGGATDTQYF	TGCGCCAGCAGGTCCGGGACAGGGGGCGCAACAGATACGCAGTATTTT
.	TRBV13	.	TRBJ1-5	CASNSDTNQPQHF	TGTGCCAGCAACTCGGACACGAATCAGCCCCAGCATTTT
.	TRBV29-1	.	TRBJ2-3	CSVGVGLGVNTQYF	TGCAGCGTTGGGGTCGGGCTCGGGGTGAATACGCAGTATTTT
TRBD1	TRBV20-1	.	TRBJ2-1	CSAPTEDRAYNEQFF	TGCAGTGCCCCCACTGAGGACAGGGCCTACAATGAGCAGTTCTTC
.	TRBV20-1	.	TRBJ2-7	CSARDLSYEQYF	TGCAGTGCTAGGGACCTATCCTACGAGCAGTACTTC
TRBD1	TRBV25-1	.	TRBJ1-1	CASSGDRGQGAEAFF	TGTGCCAGCAGTGGGGACAGGGGGCAGGGGGCTGAAGCTTTCTTT
.	TRBV21-1	once	TRBJ2-3	CASSKGLVRDTQYF	TGTGCCAGCAGCAAGGGACTAGTCAGGGATACGCAGTATTTT
TRBD2	TRBV20-1	.	TRBJ2-7	CSAMTSGYEQYF	TGCAGTGCTATGACTAGCGGCTACGAGCAGTACTTC
.	TRBV11-3	once	TRBJ2-7	CASSSSNYEQYF	TGTGCCAGCAGCTCGAGTAACTACGAGCAGTACTTC
.	TRBV7-2	.	TRBJ2-2	CASSLNTGELFF	TGTGCCAGCAGCTTGAACACCGGGGAGCTGTTTTTT
.	TRBV24-1	.	TRBJ2-7	CATSRGYEQYF	TGTGCCACCAGTCGAGGCTACGAGCAGTACTTC
.	TRBV13	.	TRBJ1-5	CASSLVGGNQPQHF	TGTGCCAGCAGCCTTGTTGGAGGCAATCAGCCCCAGCATTTT
.	TRBV11-1	.	TRBJ2-5	CAGWGEETQYF	TGTGCCGGTTGGGGGGAAGAGACCCAGTACTTC
TRBD1	TRBV2	.	TRBJ1-5	CASSDQGDQPQHF	TGTGCCAGCAGTGACCAGGGGGATCAGCCCCAGCATTTT
.	TRBV4-3	.	TRBJ2-3	CASSPLGGTDTQYF	TGCGCCAGCAGCCCTCTCGGTGGCACAGATACGCAGTATTTT
TRBD2	TRBV4-1	.	TRBJ2-1	CASSQYGTMDEQFF	TGCGCCAGCAGCCAATACGGGACTATGGATGAGCAGTTCTTC
.	TRBV7-3	.	TRBJ2-4	CASSLRGRGRRQYF	TGTGCCAGCAGCCTAAGGGGTCGGGGGAGAAGGCAGTACTTC
.	TRBV4-3	.	TRBJ2-7	CASSQDRQATYEQYF	TGCGCCAGCAGCCAAGATCGGCAGGCTACCTACGAGCAGTACTTC
.	TRBV5-4	.	TRBJ1-2	CASSLGVVANYGYTF	TGTGCCAGCAGCTTGGGGGTAGTAGCTAACTATGGCTACACCTTC
.	TRBV11-2	.	TRBJ2-7	CASSRWGRGYEQYF	TGTGCCAGCAGCCGTTGGGGGCGTGGGTACGAGCAGTACTTC
.	TRBV20-1	.	TRBJ1-2	CSAGVGDRAYGYTF	TGCAGTGCCGGGGTCGGGGATCGCGCCTATGGCTACACCTTC